Each of the 10 T cell receptor beta chains below was sequenced from the same sample in a study of blood T cell repertoires in COVID-19. This table comes from immunoSEQ multiplex PCR, and its TCRdb copy is limited to in-frame clones, with some not included. In the table there are fewer than 350,000 clones, about nine tenths of which are singletons. The sample comprised peripheral blood. These receptors came from a woman under 40 with COVID-19, enrolled during active disease.

This clone was picked up one time. The chain couples TRBV5-1 to TRBJ2-3; the match to TRBD1 covers 9 bases. The CDR3 covers 15 residues. J was trimmed by 2 bases and V by 3 bases; bases with no gene match: 4. Germline values: CDR1 SGHRS, CDR2 YFSETQ. The CDR3, as DNA: TGCGCCAGCAGCTACAGGGGGCAGACCACAGATACGCAGTATTTT. It translates to CASSYRGQTTDTQYF.

The chain employs TRBV28 and TRBJ1-5, with 7 bases identical to TRBD1. After removal of 7 bases from V and 7 bases from J, the junction contained 4 bases not matched to a gene. This CDR3 region has 12 residues. Germline V gene data show CDR1 as MDHEN and CDR2 as SYDVKM. Written as DNA, the CDR3 is TGTGCCAGCAACCAGGGGGGCCAGCCCCAGCATTTT. Translating gives CASNQGGQPQHF.

The chain couples TRBV19 to TRBJ2-3; D gene uncertain. Trimming left V 7 bases short and J 0 bases short, with 14 bases between. Germline values: CDR1 LNHDA, CDR2 SQIVND (reference sequence). The CDR3 length is 15 residues. The CDR3 region is CASTPFLTSTDTQYF. CDR3 in DNA: TGTGCCAGTACCCCTTTCTTGACTAGCACAGATACGCAGTATTTT.

The genes are TRBV10-1 and TRBJ2-3, with 11 positions matching TRBD2. CDR1 WNHNN and CDR2 SYGVQD come from the germline V gene (reference sequence). V was clipped by 3 bases and J by 3 bases; unmatched bases: 5. The CDR3 sequence is 16 residues long. The CDR3 is CASSDGGLAATDTQYF. DNA for the CDR3: TGCGCCAGCAGTGACGGGGGACTAGCGGCAACAGATACGCAGTATTTT.

The chain has TRBV29-1 and TRBJ1-3, with TRBD1 matching over 8 bases. Germline assignment: CDR1 SQVTM and CDR2 ANQGSEA. Unmatched junction bases numbered 4, after V lost 4 bases and J lost 2 bases. The CDR3 has 14 amino acids. This CDR3 reads CSVGMDRAGNTIYF. The CDR3, as DNA: TGCAGCGTTGGGATGGACAGGGCTGGAAACACCATATATTTT.

The J gene is TRBJ1-2, the V gene TRBV5-4; TRBD1 aligns across 8 bases. V shed 4 bases, J shed 2 bases, and the junction held 7 bases outside the gene matches. The CDR3 spans 15 residues. CDR1 is SGHNT and CDR2 is YYREEE in the germline V gene (reference sequence). In DNA, the CDR3 is TGTGCCAGCAGCCCTAGGACAGGGCTCAACTATGGCTACACCTTC. Translating gives CASSPRTGLNYGYTF. Complete variable domain (other parts from reference TRBV5-4 and TRBJ1-2): ETGVTQSPTHLIKTRGQQVTLRCSSQSGHNTVSWYQQALGQGPQFIFQYYREEENGRGNFPPRFSGLQFPNYSSELNVNALELDDSALYLCASSPRTGLNYGYTFGSGTRLTVV.

This chain connects TRBV4-1 to TRBJ1-2; D is perhaps TRBD1 (6 bases). This CDR3 is 14 amino acids long. Germline CDR1 reads MGHRA; CDR2 reads YSYEKL. Trimming left V 2 bases short and J 6 bases short, with 13 bases between. CDR3 amino acids: CASSQPTGKDGYTF. CDR3 sequence (DNA): TGCGCCAGCAGCCAACCCACAGGGAAGGATGGCTACACCTTC.

The gene calls are TRBV19 and TRBJ1-5; TRBD1 aligns across 7 bases. The V and J ends lost 6 bases and 0 bases, in that order; junction bases with no gene match: 5. The germline gives CDR1 LNHDA, CDR2 SQIVND (reference sequence). CDR3 length: 15 amino acids. The CDR3 is CASRTGHISNQPQHF. Written as DNA, the CDR3 is TGTGCCAGTAGGACAGGGCATATTAGCAATCAGCCCCAGCATTTT. Using reference TRBV19 and TRBJ1-5 for the parts outside the CDR3, the full variable domain is DGGITQSPKYLFRKEGQNVTLSCEQNLNHDAMYWYRQDPGQGLRLIYYSQIVNDFQKGDIAEGYSVSREKKESFPLTVTSAQKNPTAFYLCASRTGHISNQPQHFGDGTRLSIL.

The chain has TRBV7-6 and TRBJ1-4, with D uncertain. V lost 3 bases, J lost 5 bases, and 16 bases lay in between. This CDR3 contains 16 residues. CDR1 SGHVS and CDR2 FNYEAQ come from the germline V gene. DNA of the CDR3: TGTGCCAGCAGCTTGAACGGGGTCCTCCCGAATGAAAAACTGTTTTTT. As protein: CASSLNGVLPNEKLFF.

The V gene is TRBV5-1, the J gene TRBJ1-2; 7 bases agree with TRBD1. V lost 4 bases, J lost 4 bases, and 10 bases stayed unmatched. This CDR3 contains 15 residues. Germline assignment: CDR1 SGHRS and CDR2 YFSETQ. In nucleotides, the CDR3 is TGCGCCAGCAGCGAACAAAGGGGGCGCGGCTATGGCTACACCTTC. Translating it yields CASSEQRGRGYGYTF.